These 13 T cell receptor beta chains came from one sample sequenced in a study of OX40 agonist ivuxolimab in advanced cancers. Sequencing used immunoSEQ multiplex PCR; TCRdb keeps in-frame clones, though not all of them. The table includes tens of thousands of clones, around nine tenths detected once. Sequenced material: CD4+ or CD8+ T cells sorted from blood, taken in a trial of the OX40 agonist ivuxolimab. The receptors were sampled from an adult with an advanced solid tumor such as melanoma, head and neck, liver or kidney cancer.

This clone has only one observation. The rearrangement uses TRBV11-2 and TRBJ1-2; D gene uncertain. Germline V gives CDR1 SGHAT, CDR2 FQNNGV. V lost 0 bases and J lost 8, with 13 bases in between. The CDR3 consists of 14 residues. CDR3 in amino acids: CASSLDYSNPGYTF. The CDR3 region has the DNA TGTGCCAGCAGCTTAGACTACAGCAACCCGGGCTACACCTTC.

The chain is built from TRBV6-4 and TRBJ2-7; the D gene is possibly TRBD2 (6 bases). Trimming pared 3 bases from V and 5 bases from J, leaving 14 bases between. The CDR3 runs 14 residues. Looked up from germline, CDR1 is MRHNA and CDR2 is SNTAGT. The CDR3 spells CASSEGIAEDEQYF. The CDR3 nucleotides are TGTGCCAGCAGTGAGGGGATAGCGGAGGACGAGCAGTACTTC.

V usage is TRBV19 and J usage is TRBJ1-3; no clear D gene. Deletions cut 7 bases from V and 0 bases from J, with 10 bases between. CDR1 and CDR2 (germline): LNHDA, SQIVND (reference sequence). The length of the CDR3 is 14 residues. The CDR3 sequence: CASIGSHSGNTIYF. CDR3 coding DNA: TGTGCCAGTATTGGGAGCCACTCTGGAAACACCATATATTTT.

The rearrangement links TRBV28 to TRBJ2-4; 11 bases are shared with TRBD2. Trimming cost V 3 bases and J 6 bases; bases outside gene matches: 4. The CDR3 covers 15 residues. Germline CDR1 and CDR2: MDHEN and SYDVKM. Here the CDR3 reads CASSFGLAGRNIQYF. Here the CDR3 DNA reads TGTGCCAGCAGTTTTGGACTAGCGGGCCGAAACATTCAGTACTTC.

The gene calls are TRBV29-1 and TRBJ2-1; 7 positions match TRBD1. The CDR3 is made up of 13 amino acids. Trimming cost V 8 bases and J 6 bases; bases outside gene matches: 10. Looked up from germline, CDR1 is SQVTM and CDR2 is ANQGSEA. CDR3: CSSNSGGRNEQFF. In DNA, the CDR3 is TGCAGCTCAAATTCAGGGGGTCGCAATGAGCAGTTCTTC.

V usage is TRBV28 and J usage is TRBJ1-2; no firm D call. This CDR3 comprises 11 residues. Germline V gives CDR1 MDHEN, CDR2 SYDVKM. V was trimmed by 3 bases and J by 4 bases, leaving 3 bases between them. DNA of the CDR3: TGTGCCAGCAGTTTGTCCTATGGCTACACCTTC. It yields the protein CASSLSYGYTF.

In DNA form, the CDR3 reads TGTGCCAGCAGTGGCAGAGTACGCAATCAGCCCCAGCATTTT. This gives the protein CASSGRVRNQPQHF. This sequence joins TRBV6-1 and TRBJ1-5, with unresolved D. The CDR3 runs to 14 residues. Per the germline V gene, CDR1 is MNHNS and CDR2 is SASEGT. The germline V and J ends were trimmed by 4 bases and 2 bases, with 9 bases remaining between them.

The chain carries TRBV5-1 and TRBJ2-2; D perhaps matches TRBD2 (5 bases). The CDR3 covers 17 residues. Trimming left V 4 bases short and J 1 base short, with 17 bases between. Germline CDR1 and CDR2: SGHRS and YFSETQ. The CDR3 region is CASSLYIRTVNTGELFF. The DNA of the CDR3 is TGCGCCAGCAGCCTTTACATCAGGACTGTGAACACCGGGGAGCTGTTTTTT.

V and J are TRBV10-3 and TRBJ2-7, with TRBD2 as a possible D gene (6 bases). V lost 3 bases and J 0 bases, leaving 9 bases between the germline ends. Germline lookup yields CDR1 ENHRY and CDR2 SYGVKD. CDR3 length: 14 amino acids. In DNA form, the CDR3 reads TGTGCCATCAGTGATCGGGGGATCTCCTACGAGCAGTACTTC. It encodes CAISDRGISYEQYF.

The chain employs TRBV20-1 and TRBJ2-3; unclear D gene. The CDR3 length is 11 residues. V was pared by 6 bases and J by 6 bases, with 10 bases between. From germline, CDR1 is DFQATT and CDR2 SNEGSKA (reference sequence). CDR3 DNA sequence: TGCAGTGCCCTCTCCTCGGATACGCAGTATTTT. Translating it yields CSALSSDTQYF.

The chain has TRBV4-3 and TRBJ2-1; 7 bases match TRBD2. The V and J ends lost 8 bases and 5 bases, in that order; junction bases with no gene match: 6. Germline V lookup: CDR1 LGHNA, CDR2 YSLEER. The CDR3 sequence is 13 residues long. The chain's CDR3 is CASGRGRDNEQFF. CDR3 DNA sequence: TGCGCCAGCGGGAGGGGCAGGGACAATGAGCAGTTCTTC.

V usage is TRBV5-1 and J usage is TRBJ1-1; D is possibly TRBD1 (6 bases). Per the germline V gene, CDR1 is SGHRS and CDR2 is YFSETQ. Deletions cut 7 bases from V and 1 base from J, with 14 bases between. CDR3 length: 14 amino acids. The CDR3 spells CASYSQGTNTEAFF. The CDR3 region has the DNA TGCGCCAGCTACTCACAGGGTACGAACACTGAAGCTTTCTTT.

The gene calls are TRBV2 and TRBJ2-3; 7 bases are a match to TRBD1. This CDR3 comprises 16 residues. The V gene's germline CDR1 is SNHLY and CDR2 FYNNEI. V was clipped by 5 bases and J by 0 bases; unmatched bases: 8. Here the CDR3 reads CASSHRDRPSTDTQYF. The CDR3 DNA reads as TGTGCCAGCAGTCACCGGGACAGACCTAGCACAGATACGCAGTATTTT. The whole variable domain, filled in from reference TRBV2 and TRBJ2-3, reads EPEVTQTPSHQVTQMGQEVILRCVPISNHLYFYWYRQILGQKVEFLVSFYNNEISEKSEIFDDQFSVERPDGSNFTLKIRSTKLEDSAMYFCASSHRDRPSTDTQYFGPGTRLTVL.